In this sample, the clone carrying this TCR beta chain turned up a few times. Its target is not known. This CDR3 spans 15 amino acids. The germline gives CDR1 SGHTA, CDR2 FQGNSA. V lost 3 bases to trimming and J lost 5 bases, with 13 bases between them. RNA was extracted and reverse transcribed into cDNA as the sequencing template. TCRdb keeps only in-frame clones here, not all; method: immunoSEQ multiplex PCR. The data show more than 200,000 clones, around two fifths seen once. These data originate in a study of CD8+ T cells in alopecia areata. Study-level results: Scalp sequencing captures resident alphabeta T cells of normal skin too.

The treatment denotes: oral pan-JAK inhibitor, 5-10 mg twice daily. The chain has TRBV7-2 and TRBJ1-4; possibly TRBD1 for D (5 bases). The receptor was derived from a human donor with alopecia areata. Sequencing used CD4+ T cells sorted from blood, obtained at roughly week 38, from a patient treated with tofacitinib. The CDR3 is CASSLTAVENEKLFF. CDR3 DNA sequence: TGTGCCAGCAGCTTGACAGCAGTGGAAAATGAAAAACTGTTTTTT.